The clone carrying this TCR beta chain has a single count. Its antigen is not identified. These data are taken from a study of shared clonotypes between healthy human individuals. Source study methods: In the immunoSEQ data, sequences were junction-only and lacked quality scores, so filtering differed. The table came from immunoSEQ multiplex PCR; TCRdb's copy has only in-frame clones and leaves some out. V and J calls and clone size are those listed in that table; D and trimming were worked out from the DNA. This table holds about 680,000 clones, 92% found once. CD8 cells regarded as naive lacked CD45RO, were positively chosen for CCR7, and omitted terminally differentiated effector memory CD45RA+ cells. This CDR3 contains 12 residues. In germline, CDR1 is MNHEY, CDR2 SMNVEV (reference sequence). V was clipped by 6 bases and J by 5 bases, with 8 bases between them. Findings and caveats of the study: In general, naive subsets displayed greater estimated richness than memory subsets did.

The chain has TRBV27 and TRBJ1-5; D is undetermined. The TCR sequence derives from a man aged 25 to 40 in good health. Sequenced input: naive CD8+ T cells sorted from blood. This CDR3 reads CASRAPHQPQHF. The CDR3, as DNA: TGTGCCAGCAGGGCACCACATCAGCCCCAGCATTTT.